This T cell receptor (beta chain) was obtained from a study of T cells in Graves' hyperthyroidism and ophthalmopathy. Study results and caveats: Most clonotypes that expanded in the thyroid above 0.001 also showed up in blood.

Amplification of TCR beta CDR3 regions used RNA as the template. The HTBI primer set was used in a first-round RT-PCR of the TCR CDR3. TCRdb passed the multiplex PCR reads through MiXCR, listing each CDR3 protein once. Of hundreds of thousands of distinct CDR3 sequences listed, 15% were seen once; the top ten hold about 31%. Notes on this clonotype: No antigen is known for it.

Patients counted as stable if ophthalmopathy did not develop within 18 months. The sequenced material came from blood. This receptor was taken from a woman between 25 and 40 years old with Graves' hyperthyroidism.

CDR3 residues: CASSPGTPSYNEQFF. Here the CDR3 DNA reads TGTGCCAGCAGCCCCGGGACTCCCTCCTACAATGAGCAGTTCTTC. The chain has TRBV3-1 and TRBJ2-1; a possible D gene is TRBD2 (6 bases). The germline CDR1 and CDR2 sequences are LGHDT and YNNKEL (reference sequence). The CDR3 extends over 15 amino acids. Between the trimmed V and J ends, which lost 4 bases and 0 bases, there was a span of 10 bases.